This TCR beta chain was sequenced for a study of CD39 and CD103 CD8 tumor-infiltrating T cells (dated by TCRdb to between 2018 and 2020). Notes on the research overall: The repertoire comparisons shown came from four patients: one with an HPV-positive HNSCC, one with an HPV-negative HNSCC, one with ovarian cancer and one with melanoma. Repertoires of CD8 TIL subsets defined by CD103 and CD39 were compared with peripheral memory CD8 T cells by TCRbeta CDR3 deep sequencing.

For each subset, between about 10,000 and 100,000 sorted cells were used for genomic DNA extraction with the DNeasy Blood and Tissue Kit. TCRbeta V-J or V-D-J regions were sequenced and mapped by the immunoSEQ service, with coverage above 10x per sample. The authors' pipeline ran thus. Analysis was restricted to productive rearrangements exported from the immunoSEQ Analyzer platform, and clonality was assessed using the 500 most abundant clones. The Morisita-Horn similarity index and the Jaccard index were used to quantify the overlap in repertoires between populations. Morisita-Horn similarity between CD8 T-cell subset TCR repertoires was measured in six cancer patients. TCRdb re-hosts the immuneACCESS table, in-frame sequences only. Its copies lack some clones; in the studies checked, an unresolved V gene accounts for under half of them, and the cause for the rest is not known. V and J calls and clone size are those listed in that table; D and trimming were worked out from the DNA. This sample gives about 2,400 clones in total; approximately 72% of them show up just once. The ten largest clones take up around 13% of the sample.

On this clone: Its target antigen remains unknown. No base qualities exist here, and no much larger clone lies one base off it.

No therapy was being received by patients at the time of sample collection, although prior treatments had ranged from chemotherapy, radiotherapy, surgery and immunotherapy to none. After thawing, cells were enriched for T lymphocytes using a negative-selection kit, and EpCAM beads were added for tumor-infiltrating lymphocytes. CD8 TIL subsets were FACS-sorted as CD3+CD4-CD8+CD45RA- cells split by CD39 and CD103 expression into DN, SP and DP. Tumor specimens were minced and digested with hyaluronidase, collagenase and DNase for 1 h, filtered, Ficoll-enriched and cryopreserved. Populations were sorted on a FACSAria II to 97% to 99% purity, and cell pellets were frozen without culture for TCR sequencing. What the authors observed across the whole study: DP CD8 TILs appeared to be more oligoclonal than DN and SP CD8 TILs and blood memory CD8 T cells, with roughly 56-86% covered by the top 30 clonotypes. Clonotypes from DP TILs were seldom detected in blood or uninvolved lymph node, while clonotypes from DN TILs overlapped to a large extent with peripheral memory CD8 repertoires.

This receptor was obtained from a human donor with head and neck squamous cell carcinoma. Material: CD39- CD103- CD8+ T cells sorted from the tumor. Per the publication, the cell subset or site label means: CD103-CD39- double-negative CD45RA- CD8 T cells.

In nucleotide form, the sequence is TGTGCCAGCAGCTTTGGTCCGGGCGTTAACTATGGCTACACCTTC. The translation is CASSFGPGVNYGYTF. This receptor chain uses TRBV5-4 and TRBJ1-2; the D gene lacks a confident call. For CDR1 and CDR2, the germline V gene (reference sequence) lists SGHNT and YYREEE. Reading from cysteine to phenylalanine, the CDR3 counts 15 amino acids. Only the CDR3 DNA stays, 45 bases, in frame from base 1. V is clipped by 2 bases and J by 1 base, and the sequence between their germline boundaries is 12 bases long.